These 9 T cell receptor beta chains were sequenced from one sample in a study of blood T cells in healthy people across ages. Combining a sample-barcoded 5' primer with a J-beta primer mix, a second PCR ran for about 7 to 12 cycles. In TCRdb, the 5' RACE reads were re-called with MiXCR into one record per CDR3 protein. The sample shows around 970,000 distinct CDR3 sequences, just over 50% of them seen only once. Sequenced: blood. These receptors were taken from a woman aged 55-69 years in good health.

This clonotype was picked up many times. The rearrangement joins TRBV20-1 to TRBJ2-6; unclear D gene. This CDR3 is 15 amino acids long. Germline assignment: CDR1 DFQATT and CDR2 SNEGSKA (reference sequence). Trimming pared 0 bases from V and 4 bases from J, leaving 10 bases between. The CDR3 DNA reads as TGCAGTGCTAGAGAGGGTCCAGCCGGGGCCAACGTCCTGACTTTC. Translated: CSAREGPAGANVLTF.

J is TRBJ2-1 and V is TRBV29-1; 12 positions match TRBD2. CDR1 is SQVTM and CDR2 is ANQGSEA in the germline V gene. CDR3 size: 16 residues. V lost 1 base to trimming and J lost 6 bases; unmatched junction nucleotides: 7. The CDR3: CSVEGGTSGRINEQFF. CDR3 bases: TGCAGCGTTGAAGGGGGAACTAGCGGGAGGATCAATGAGCAGTTCTTC.

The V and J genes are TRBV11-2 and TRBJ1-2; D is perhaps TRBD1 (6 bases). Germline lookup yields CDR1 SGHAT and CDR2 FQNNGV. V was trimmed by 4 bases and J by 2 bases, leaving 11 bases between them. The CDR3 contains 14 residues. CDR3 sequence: CASSSDRTNYGYTF. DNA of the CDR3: TGTGCCAGCAGCTCCGACAGGACGAACTATGGCTACACCTTC.

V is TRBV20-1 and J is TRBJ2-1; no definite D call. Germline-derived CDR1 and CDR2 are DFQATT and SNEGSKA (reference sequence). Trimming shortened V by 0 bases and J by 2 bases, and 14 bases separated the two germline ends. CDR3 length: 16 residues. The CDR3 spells CSARDTDAPTYNEQFF. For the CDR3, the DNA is TGCAGTGCTAGAGATACGGACGCCCCAACCTACAATGAGCAGTTCTTC.

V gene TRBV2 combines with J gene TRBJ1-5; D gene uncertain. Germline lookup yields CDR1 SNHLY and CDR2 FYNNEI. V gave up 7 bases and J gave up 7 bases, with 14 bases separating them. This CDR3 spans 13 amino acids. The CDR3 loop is CASNGGGMQPQHF. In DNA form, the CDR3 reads TGTGCCAGCAATGGTGGTGGGATGCAGCCCCAGCATTTT.

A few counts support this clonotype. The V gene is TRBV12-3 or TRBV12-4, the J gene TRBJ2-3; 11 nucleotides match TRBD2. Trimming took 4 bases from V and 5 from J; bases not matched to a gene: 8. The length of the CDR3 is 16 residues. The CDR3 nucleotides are TGTGCCAGCAGTTCCACGACTAGCGGGGTAAAAGATACGCAGTATTTT. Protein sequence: CASSSTTSGVKDTQYF.

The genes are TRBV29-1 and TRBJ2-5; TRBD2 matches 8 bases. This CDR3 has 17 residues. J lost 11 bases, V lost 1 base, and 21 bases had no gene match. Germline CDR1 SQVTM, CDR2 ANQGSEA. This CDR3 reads CSVEAGAASGYYNEQYF. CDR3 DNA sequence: TGCAGCGTTGAAGCGGGGGCGGCTAGCGGGTACTACAATGAGCAGTACTTC.

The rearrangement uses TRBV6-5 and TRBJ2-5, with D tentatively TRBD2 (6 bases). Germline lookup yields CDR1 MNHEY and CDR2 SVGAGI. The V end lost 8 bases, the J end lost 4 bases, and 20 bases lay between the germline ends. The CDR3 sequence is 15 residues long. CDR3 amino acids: CASAWGGVGGETQYF. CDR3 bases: TGTGCCAGCGCTTGGGGCGGAGTGGGGGGAGAGACCCAGTACTTC.

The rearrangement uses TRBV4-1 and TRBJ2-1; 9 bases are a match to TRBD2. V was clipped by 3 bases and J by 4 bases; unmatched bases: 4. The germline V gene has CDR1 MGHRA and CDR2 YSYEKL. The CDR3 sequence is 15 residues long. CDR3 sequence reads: CASSHRTSDYNEQFF. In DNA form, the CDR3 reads TGCGCCAGCAGCCACAGGACTAGCGATTACAATGAGCAGTTCTTC.